A single sample is the source of the 8 T cell receptor beta chains below, sequenced in a study of CD8 T cells in Susac syndrome. A quantity of about 0.5 to 1 ug RNA underwent reverse transcription using random hexamers. TCRdb used MiXCR to reprocess the immunoSEQ multiplex PCR reads, holding one entry per CDR3 protein. The data show 27,000 or so distinct CDR3 sequences, about 95% seen once. Material for sequencing was CD8+ T cells from PBMCs. These receptors were taken from a human donor in good health.

V and J are TRBV4-3 and TRBJ1-2; 7 bases are shared with TRBD1. Germline lookup yields CDR1 LGHNA and CDR2 YSLEER. This CDR3 comprises 17 residues. The V and J ends lost 0 bases and 4 bases, in that order; junction bases with no gene match: 11. In DNA form, the CDR3 reads TGCGCCAGCAGCCAAGACGAGTGGCAAGGGGGCGCCTATGGCTACACCTTC. Protein: CASSQDEWQGGAYGYTF.

The chain combines TRBV20-1 with TRBJ2-3; 8 nucleotides agree with TRBD1. Unmatched junction bases numbered 13, after V lost 0 bases and J lost 5 bases. The CDR3 contains 17 residues. Per the germline V gene, CDR1 is DFQATT and CDR2 is SNEGSKA (reference sequence). The chain's CDR3 is CSARDLWGQEGGDTQYF. CDR3 bases: TGCAGTGCTAGAGATTTATGGGGACAGGAGGGCGGAGATACGCAGTATTTT.

V usage is TRBV7-9 and J usage is TRBJ1-1; no firm D call. The CDR3 covers 13 residues. V shed 5 bases and J shed 1 base, with 8 bases lying between them. The V gene's germline CDR1 is SEHNR and CDR2 FQNEAQ (reference sequence). The CDR3 sequence: CASSADGNTEAFF. The CDR3 nucleotides read TGTGCCAGCAGCGCGGACGGGAACACTGAAGCTTTCTTT.

The V gene is TRBV7-9, the J gene TRBJ2-1; D possibly corresponds to TRBD1 (6 bases). This CDR3 contains 15 residues. Germline V lookup: CDR1 SEHNR, CDR2 FQNEAQ (reference sequence). Trimming removed 6 bases at V and 2 bases at J, with 14 bases between. CDR3 nucleotide sequence: TGTGCCAGCAGTCTTACCAGGGGAACCTACAATGAGCAGTTCTTC. Its protein product is CASSLTRGTYNEQFF.

The rearrangement uses TRBV4-3 and TRBJ2-2, with unresolved D. The CDR3 runs to 16 residues. V lost 0 bases to trimming and J lost 1 base, with 9 bases between them. Germline V gene lookup returns CDR1 LGHNA and CDR2 YSLEER. The CDR3 nucleotides read TGCGCCAGCAGCCAAGAACTGAACCTGAACACCGGGGAGCTGTTTTTT. Encoded protein: CASSQELNLNTGELFF.

The V call is TRBV27, the J call TRBJ2-1; 13 nucleotides line up with TRBD2. V dropped 5 bases and J dropped 7; count of bases not matched to a gene: 5. CDR1 is MNHEY, CDR2 SMNVEV, per germline (reference sequence). CDR3 length: 15 amino acids. CDR3 amino acids: CASSPGTSGVNEQFF. The CDR3 DNA follows: TGTGCCAGCAGTCCCGGGACTAGCGGGGTAAATGAGCAGTTCTTC.

The chain is built from TRBV11-2 and TRBJ1-1, with D perhaps matching TRBD1 (5 bases). Deletions cut 9 bases from V and 5 bases from J, with 16 bases between. Germline assignment: CDR1 SGHAT and CDR2 FQNNGV. This CDR3 region has 13 residues. The CDR3 loop is CASGGTPRTEAFF. CDR3 in DNA: TGTGCCAGTGGGGGGACCCCGAGGACTGAAGCTTTCTTT. Full variable domain (rest looked up from reference TRBV11-2 and TRBJ1-1): EAGVAQSPRYKIIEKRQSVAFWCNPISGHATLYWYQQILGQGPKLLIQFQNNGVVDDSQLPKDRFSAERLKGVDSTLKIQPAKLEDSAVYLCASGGTPRTEAFFGQGTRLTVV.

The rearrangement joins TRBV4-3 to TRBJ1-2, with D possibly being TRBD1 (5 bases). Trimming removed 3 bases at V and 1 base at J, with 9 bases between. Germline values: CDR1 LGHNA, CDR2 YSLEER. This CDR3 has 14 amino acids. CDR3 region: CASSHMTDNYGYTF. The CDR3 bases are TGCGCCAGCAGCCACATGACAGATAACTATGGCTACACCTTC.